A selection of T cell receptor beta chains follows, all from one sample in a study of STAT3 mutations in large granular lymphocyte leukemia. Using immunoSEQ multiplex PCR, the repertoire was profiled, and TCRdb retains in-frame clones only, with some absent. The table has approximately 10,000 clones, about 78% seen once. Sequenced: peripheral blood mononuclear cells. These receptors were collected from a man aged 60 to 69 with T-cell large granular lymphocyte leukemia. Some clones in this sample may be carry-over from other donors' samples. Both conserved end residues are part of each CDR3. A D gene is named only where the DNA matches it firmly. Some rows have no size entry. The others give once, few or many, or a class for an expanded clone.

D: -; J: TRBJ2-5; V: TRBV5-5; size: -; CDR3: CASSLEWGGQTQYF; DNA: TGTGCCAGCAGCTTGGAATGGGGCGGACAGACCCAGTACTTC
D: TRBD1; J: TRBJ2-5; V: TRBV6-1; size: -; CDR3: CASRMGQLKTQYF; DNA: TGTGCCAGCAGGATGGGACAGCTGAAGACCCAGTACTTC
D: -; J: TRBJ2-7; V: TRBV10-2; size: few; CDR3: CASSEGPNTYEQYF; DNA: TGCGCCAGCAGTGAAGGACCGAACACATACGAGCAGTACTTC
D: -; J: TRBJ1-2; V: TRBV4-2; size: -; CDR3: CASSQDLQEGYGYTF; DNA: TGTGCCAGCAGCCAAGATTTACAGGAAGGCTATGGCTACACCTTC
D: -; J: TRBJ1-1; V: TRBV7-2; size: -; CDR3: CASSLGLVLDPFF; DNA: TGTGCCAGCAGCTTAGGTCTCGTCTTGGATCCTTTCTTT
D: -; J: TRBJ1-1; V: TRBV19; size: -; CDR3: CASSIGLAGVNTEAFF; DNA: TGTGCCAGTAGTATAGGCTTGGCGGGGGTCAACACTGAAGCTTTCTTT
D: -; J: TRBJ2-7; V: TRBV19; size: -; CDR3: CASSLGVNYEQYF; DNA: TGTGCCAGTAGTTTGGGAGTTAACTACGAGCAGTACTTC
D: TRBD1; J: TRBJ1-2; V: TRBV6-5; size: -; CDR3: CASGRDRGDGYTF; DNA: TGTGCCAGCGGCCGGGACAGGGGAGATGGCTACACCTTC
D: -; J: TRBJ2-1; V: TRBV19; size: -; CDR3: CASSTTGPGPGYFF; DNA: TGTGCCAGTAGTACTACCGGCCCCGGCCCGGGTTACTTCTTC
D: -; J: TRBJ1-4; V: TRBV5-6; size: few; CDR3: CASCTTNEKLFF; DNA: TGTGCCAGCTGCACAACTAATGAAAAACTGTTTTTT
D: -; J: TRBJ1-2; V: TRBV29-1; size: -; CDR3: CSVGQGLPNYGYTF; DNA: TGCAGCGTTGGTCAGGGGCTTCCCAACTATGGCTACACCTTC
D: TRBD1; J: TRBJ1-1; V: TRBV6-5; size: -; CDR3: CASSVDRAWVTEAFF; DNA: TGTGCCAGCAGTGTCGACAGGGCTTGGGTCACTGAAGCTTTCTTT
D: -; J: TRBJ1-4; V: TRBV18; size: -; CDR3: CASSPGEKLFF; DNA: TGTGCCAGCTCACCTGGGGAAAAACTGTTTTTT
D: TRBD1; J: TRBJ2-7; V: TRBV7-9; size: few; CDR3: CASGGGQGRAQQYF; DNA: TGTGCCAGCGGGGGGGGACAGGGAAGGGCCCAGCAGTACTTC
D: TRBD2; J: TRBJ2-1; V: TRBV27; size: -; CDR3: CASSLGAGGRNEQFF; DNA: TGTGCCAGCAGTTTAGGGGCGGGAGGAAGGAATGAGCAGTTCTTC
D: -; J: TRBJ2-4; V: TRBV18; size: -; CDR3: CASSPGSDRNIQYF; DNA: TGTGCCAGCTCACCAGGCAGTGATAGGAACATTCAGTACTTC
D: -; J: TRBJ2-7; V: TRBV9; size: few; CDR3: CASSVGRDSYEQYF; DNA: TGTGCCAGCAGCGTAGGCAGAGACTCCTACGAGCAGTACTTC
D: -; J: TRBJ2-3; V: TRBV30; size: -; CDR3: CAWSEGLGTDTQYF; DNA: TGTGCCTGGAGTGAAGGCTTAGGCACAGATACGCAGTATTTT
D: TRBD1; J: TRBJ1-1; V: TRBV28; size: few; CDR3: CASRMSQGVEAFF; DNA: TGTGCCAGCAGGATGTCACAGGGGGTCGAAGCTTTCTTT
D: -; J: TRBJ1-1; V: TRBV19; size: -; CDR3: CASSILGGGAFF; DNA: TGTGCCAGTAGTATACTTGGTGGGGGAGCTTTCTTT
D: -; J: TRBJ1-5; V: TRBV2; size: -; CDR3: CASSENSGDQPQHF; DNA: TGTGCCAGCAGTGAGAACAGTGGGGATCAGCCCCAGCATTTT
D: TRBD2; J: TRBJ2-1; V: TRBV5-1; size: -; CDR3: CASSLTSGVLFF; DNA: TGCGCCAGCAGCTTGACTAGCGGGGTGCTTTTCTTC
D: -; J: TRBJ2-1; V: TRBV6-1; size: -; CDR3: CASTPGPYNEQFF; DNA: TGTGCCAGCACCCCGGGACCCTACAATGAGCAGTTCTTC
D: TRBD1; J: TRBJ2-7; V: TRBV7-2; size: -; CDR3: CASSPAPTGVSYEQYF; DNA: TGTGCCAGCAGCCCCGCTCCGACAGGGGTCTCCTACGAGCAGTACTTC
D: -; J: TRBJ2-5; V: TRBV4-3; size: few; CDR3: CASSQGRGETQYF; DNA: TGCGCCAGCAGCCAAGGCAGGGGAGAGACCCAGTACTTC
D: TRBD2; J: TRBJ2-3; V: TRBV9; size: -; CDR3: CASSDGTSGRMDTQYF; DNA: TGTGCCAGCAGCGACGGGACTAGCGGGAGGATGGATACGCAGTATTTT
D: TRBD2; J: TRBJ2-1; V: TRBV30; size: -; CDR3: CAWSAWTSGSLSYNEQFF; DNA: TGTGCCTGGAGTGCCTGGACTAGCGGGAGTCTCTCCTACAATGAGCAGTTCTTC
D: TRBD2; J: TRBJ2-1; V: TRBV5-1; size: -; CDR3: CASSLEASGGYNEQFF; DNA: TGCGCCAGCAGCTTGGAGGCTAGCGGAGGGTACAATGAGCAGTTCTTC
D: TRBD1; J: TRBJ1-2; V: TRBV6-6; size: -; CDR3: CASSPRDRENYGYTF; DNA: TGTGCCAGCAGTCCCCGGGACAGGGAGAACTATGGCTACACCTTC
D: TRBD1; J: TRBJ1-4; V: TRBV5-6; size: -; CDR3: CASSLAIGTATNEKLFF; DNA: TGTGCCAGCAGCTTGGCCATCGGGACAGCAACTAATGAAAAACTGTTTTTT
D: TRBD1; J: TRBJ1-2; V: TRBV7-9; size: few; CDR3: CASSLTQGNYGYTF; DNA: TGTGCCAGCAGCTTGACACAGGGGAACTATGGCTACACCTTC
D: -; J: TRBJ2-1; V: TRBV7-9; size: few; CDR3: CASQLGGEQFF; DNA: TGTGCCTCACAACTTGGCGGTGAGCAGTTCTTC
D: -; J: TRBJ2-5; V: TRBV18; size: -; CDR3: CASSPTQETQYF; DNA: TGTGCCAGCTCACCAACGCAAGAGACCCAGTACTTC
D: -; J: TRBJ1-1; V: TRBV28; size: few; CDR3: CASRAGNTEAFF; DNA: TGTGCCAGCAGGGCCGGCAACACTGAAGCTTTCTTT
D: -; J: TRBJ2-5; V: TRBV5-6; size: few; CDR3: CASSLVLSETQYF; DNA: TGTGCCAGCAGCTTGGTGTTGTCGGAGACCCAGTACTTC
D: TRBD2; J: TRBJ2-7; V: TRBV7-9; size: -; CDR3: CASSLHQSGITYEQYF; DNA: TGTGCCAGCAGCTTACACCAAAGCGGGATTACCTACGAGCAGTACTTC
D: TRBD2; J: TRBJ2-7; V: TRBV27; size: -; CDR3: CASSARTGPGLAGGSYEQYF; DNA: TGTGCCAGCAGTGCCCGGACAGGACCGGGACTAGCGGGAGGAAGCTACGAGCAGTACTTC
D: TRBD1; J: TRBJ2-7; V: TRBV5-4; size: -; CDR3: CASSQQGARTKQYF; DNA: TGTGCCAGCAGCCAGCAGGGGGCCAGAACCAAGCAGTACTTC
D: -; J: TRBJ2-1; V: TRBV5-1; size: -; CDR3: CASSLDLGTYNEQFF; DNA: TGCGCCAGCAGCTTGGATCTGGGGACCTACAATGAGCAGTTCTTC
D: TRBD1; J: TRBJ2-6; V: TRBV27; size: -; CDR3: CASSLGQISGANVLTF; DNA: TGTGCCAGCAGTTTGGGACAGATCTCTGGGGCCAACGTCCTGACTTTC
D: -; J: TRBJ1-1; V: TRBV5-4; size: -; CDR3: CASSLGDWATEAFF; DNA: TGTGCCAGCAGCTTGGGGGACTGGGCCACTGAAGCTTTCTTT
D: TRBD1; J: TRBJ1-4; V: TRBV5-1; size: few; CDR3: CASSARTGVVEKLFF; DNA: TGCGCCAGCAGCGCCCGTACAGGGGTGGTTGAAAAACTGTTTTTT
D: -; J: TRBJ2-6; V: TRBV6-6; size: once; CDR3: CASSFLGGSGANVLTF; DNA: TGTGCCAGCAGTTTCTTGGGGGGCTCTGGGGCCAACGTCCTGACTTTC
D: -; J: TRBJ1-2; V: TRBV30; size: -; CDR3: CAWSPISENYGYTF; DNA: TGTGCCTGGAGTCCCATCTCAGAGAACTATGGCTACACCTTC
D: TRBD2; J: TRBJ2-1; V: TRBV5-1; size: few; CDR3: CASSGGTSGFDEQFF; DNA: TGCGCCAGCAGCGGCGGGACTAGCGGGTTCGATGAGCAGTTCTTC
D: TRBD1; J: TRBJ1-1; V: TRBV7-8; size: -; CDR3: CASSSRQGATTEAFF; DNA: TGTGCCAGCAGCTCAAGACAGGGGGCGACCACTGAAGCTTTCTTT
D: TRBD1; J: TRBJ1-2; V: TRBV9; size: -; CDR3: CASSYDRGRGYGYTF; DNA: TGTGCCAGCAGCTACGACAGGGGGCGCGGCTATGGCTACACCTTC
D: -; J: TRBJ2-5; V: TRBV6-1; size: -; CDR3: CASSATLPDRGETQYF; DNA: TGTGCCAGCAGTGCAACCCTGCCAGACAGAGGGGAGACCCAGTACTTC
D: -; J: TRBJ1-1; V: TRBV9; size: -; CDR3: CASIPGGAEAFF; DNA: TGTGCCAGCATCCCTGGGGGGGCTGAAGCTTTCTTT
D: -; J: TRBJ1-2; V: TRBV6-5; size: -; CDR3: CASSSGARGNYGYTF; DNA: TGTGCCAGCAGTTCCGGTGCCCGCGGTAACTATGGCTACACCTTC
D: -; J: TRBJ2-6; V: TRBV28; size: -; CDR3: CASTRRQVSSGANVLTF; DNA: TGTGCCAGCACTCGAAGACAGGTCAGCTCTGGGGCCAACGTCCTGACTTTC
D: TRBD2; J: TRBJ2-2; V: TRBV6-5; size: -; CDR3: CASTTGTSGFGELFF; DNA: TGTGCCAGCACTACCGGGACTAGCGGTTTTGGGGAGCTGTTTTTT
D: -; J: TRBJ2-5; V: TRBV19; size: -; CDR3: CASSIGHGETQYF; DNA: TGTGCCAGTAGTATCGGGCATGGAGAGACCCAGTACTTC
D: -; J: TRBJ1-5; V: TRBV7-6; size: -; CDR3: CAVGGGDQPQHF; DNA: TGTGCCGTCGGAGGGGGGGATCAGCCCCAGCATTTT
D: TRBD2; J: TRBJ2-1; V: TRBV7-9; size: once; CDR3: CASSPSGGDNEQFF; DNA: TGTGCCAGCAGCCCCTCGGGGGGGGACAATGAGCAGTTCTTC
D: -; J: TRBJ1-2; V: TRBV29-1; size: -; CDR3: CSTGVLGYGYTF; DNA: TGCAGCACCGGGGTTCTCGGCTATGGCTACACCTTC
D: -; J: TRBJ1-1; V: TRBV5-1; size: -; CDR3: CASSTQGMNTEAFF; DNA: TGCGCCAGCTCCACACAGGGAATGAACACTGAAGCTTTCTTT
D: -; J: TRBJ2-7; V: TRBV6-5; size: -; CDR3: CASSYSIMGYEQYF; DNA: TGTGCCAGCAGTTACTCGATTATGGGGTACGAGCAGTACTTC
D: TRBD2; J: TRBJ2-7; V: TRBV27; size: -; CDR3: CASTPRLAGVHEQYF; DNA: TGTGCCAGCACCCCAAGGCTAGCGGGAGTCCACGAGCAGTACTTC